This TCR beta chain was retrieved from a study of cytomegalovirus exposure and HLA in healthy donors. Study conclusions and caveats: 87-base-pair reads could not separate some V segments, including TRBV6-2 and TRBV6-3.

Healthy bone marrow donors supplied every sample. Primers included in the PCR were 60 Vbeta and 13 Jbeta primers. Profiling relied on immunoSEQ multiplex PCR, and the TCRdb table lists in-frame clones only, not all of them. The repertoire holds under 150,000 clones, 73% seen once, with around 1.2% in the top ten. As concerns this clone: Its antigen is as yet unknown.

The CDR3 has 16 amino acids. With V trimmed by 3 bases and J by 7 bases, 9 bases remained unmatched. Germline V gene lookup returns CDR1 LNHNV and CDR2 YYDKDF (reference sequence). The chain has TRBV15 and TRBJ1-6; 7 bases map to TRBD1. The sequenced sample consisted of PBMCs. The TCR sequence derives from a woman aged 40 to 50 in good health and CMV-seronegative. CDR3 region: CATSSRLDRKNSPLHF. In nucleotides, the CDR3 is TGTGCCACCAGCAGCCGCTTGGACAGGAAAAATTCACCCCTCCACTTT.